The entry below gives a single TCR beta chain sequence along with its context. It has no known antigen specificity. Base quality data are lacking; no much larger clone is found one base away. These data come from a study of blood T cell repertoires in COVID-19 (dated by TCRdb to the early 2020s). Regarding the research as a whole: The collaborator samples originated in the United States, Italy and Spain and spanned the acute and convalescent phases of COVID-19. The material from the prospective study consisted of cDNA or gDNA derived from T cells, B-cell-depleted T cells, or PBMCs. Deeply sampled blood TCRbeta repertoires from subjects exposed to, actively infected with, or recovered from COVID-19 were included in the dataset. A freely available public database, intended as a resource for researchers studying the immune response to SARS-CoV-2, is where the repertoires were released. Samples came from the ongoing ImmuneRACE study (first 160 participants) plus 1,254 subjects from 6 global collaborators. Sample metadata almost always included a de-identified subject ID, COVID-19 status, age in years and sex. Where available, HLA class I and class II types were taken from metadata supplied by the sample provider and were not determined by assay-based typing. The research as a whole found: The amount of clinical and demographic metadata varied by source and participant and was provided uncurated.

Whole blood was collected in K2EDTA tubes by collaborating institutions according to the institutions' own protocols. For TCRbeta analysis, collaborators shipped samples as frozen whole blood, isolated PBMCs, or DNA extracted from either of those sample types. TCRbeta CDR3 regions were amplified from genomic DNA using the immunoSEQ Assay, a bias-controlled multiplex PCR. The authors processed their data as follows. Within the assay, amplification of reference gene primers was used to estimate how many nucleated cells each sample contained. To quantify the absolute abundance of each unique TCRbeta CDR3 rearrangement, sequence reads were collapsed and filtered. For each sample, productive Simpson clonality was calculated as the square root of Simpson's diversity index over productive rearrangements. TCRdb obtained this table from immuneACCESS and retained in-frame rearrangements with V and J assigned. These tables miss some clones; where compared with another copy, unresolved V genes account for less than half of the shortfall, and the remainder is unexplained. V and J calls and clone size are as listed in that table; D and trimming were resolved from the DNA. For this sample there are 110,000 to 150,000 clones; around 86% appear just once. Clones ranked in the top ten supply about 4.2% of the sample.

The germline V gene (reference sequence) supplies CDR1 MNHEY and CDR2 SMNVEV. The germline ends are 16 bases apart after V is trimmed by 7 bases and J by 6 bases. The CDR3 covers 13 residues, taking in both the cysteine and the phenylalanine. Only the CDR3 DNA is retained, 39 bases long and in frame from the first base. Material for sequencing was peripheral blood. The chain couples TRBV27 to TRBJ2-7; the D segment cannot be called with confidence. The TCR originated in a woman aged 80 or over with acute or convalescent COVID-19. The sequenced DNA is TGTGCCAGCAATTCTCCAGGAAAGGCCGAGCAGTACTTC. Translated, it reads CASNSPGKAEQYF.